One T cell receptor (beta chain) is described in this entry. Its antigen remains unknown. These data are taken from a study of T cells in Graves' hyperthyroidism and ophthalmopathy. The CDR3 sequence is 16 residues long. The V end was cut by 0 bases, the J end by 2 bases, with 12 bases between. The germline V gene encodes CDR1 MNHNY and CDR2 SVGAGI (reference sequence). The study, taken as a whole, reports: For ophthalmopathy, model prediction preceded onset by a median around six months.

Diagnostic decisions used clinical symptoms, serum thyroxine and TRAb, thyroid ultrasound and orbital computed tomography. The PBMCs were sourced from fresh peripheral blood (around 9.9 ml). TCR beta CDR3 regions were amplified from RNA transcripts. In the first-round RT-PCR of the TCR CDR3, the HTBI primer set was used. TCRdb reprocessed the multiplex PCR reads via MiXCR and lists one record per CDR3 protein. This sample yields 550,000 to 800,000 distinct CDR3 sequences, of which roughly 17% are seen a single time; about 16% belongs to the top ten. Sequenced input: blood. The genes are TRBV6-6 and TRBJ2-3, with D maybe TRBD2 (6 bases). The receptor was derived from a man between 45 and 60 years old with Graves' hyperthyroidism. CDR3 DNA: TGTGCCAGCAGTTACTCCGGCAGGGAGGACACAGATACGCAGTATTTT. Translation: CASSYSGREDTDTQYF.